This T cell receptor beta chain appears in the sequencing data of a study of CD8 T cells in ankylosing spondylitis. Study observations and caveats: Researchers report that disease-linked clones proved CD8+ and relatively rare in peripheral blood. It was reported that disease-linked clones were significantly enriched in matched ankylosing spondylitis synovial fluid. Earlier work had already found some motif variants in reactive arthritis synovial fluid and blood. Among TCR beta sequences, a motif of several highly homologous variants appeared characteristic of ankylosing spondylitis blood.

A remark on this clonotype: Its antigen is not known.

The V and J ends lost 2 bases and 4 bases respectively, with 14 bases between them. The length of the CDR3 is 15 residues. Germline assignment: CDR1 KGHSH and CDR2 LQKENI. Library preparation for TCR beta used quantitative 5'-RACE with molecular barcodes. TCRdb re-called the 5' RACE reads with MiXCR, one entry per CDR3 protein. The sample lists about 90,000 distinct CDR3 sequences; 9% were seen once. The chain links TRBV18 to TRBJ1-2, with D possibly being TRBD1 (5 bases). This sequence originates from a male donor with ankylosing spondylitis. Sequencing was done on a sample of blood, either unsorted or a sorted T cell fraction (not recorded which). CDR3 coding DNA: TGTGCCAGCTCACCAACGGGGGGGGACGGCTATGGCTACACCTTC. It encodes CASSPTGGDGYGYTF.